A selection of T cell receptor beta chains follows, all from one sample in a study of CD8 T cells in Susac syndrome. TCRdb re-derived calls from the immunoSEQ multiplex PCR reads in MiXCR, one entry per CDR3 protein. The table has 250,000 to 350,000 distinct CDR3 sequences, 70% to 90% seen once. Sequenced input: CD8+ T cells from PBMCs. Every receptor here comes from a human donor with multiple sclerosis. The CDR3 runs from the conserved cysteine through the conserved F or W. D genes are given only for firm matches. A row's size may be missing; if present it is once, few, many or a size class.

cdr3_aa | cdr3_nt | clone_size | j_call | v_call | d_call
CSGTSLDGRTDTQYF | TGCAGTGGTACGTCCTTGGACGGACGCACAGATACGCAGTATTTT | once | TRBJ2-3 | TRBV20-1 | -
CASSFRSGYSPLHF | TGTGCCAGCAGTTTTCGCTCAGGGTATTCACCCCTCCACTTT | - | TRBJ1-6 | TRBV12-3/TRBV12-4 | -
CASSLVQDNHEQYF | TGTGCCAGCAGCTTGGTTCAGGATAACCACGAGCAGTACTTC | - | TRBJ2-7 | TRBV5-6 | -
CASSLRAGEGALQQYF | TGCGCCAGCAGCTTAAGAGCGGGCGAAGGGGCCCTCCAGCAGTACTTC | - | TRBJ2-7 | TRBV5-1 | -
CSARGGLAGEGNTGELFF | TGCAGTGCTAGAGGGGGACTAGCGGGAGAAGGGAACACCGGGGAGCTGTTTTTT | - | TRBJ2-2 | TRBV20-1 | TRBD2
CASSWGENSYEQYF | TGTGCCAGCAGCTGGGGAGAAAATTCCTACGAGCAGTACTTC | - | TRBJ2-7 | TRBV7-9 | -
CASSVGQGRNQPQHF | TGTGCCAGCAGCGTGGGACAGGGCCGCAATCAGCCCCAGCATTTT | - | TRBJ1-5 | TRBV9 | TRBD1
CASSQVGEWETQYF | TGTGCCAGCAGCCAAGTAGGGGAATGGGAGACCCAGTACTTC | - | TRBJ2-5 | TRBV14 | -
CASSVDLAGVREQYF | TGTGCCAGCAGCGTAGATCTAGCGGGAGTGAGAGAGCAGTACTTC | - | TRBJ2-7 | TRBV9 | TRBD2
CSVEGDFSYNEQFF | TGCAGCGTTGAGGGGGACTTCTCCTACAATGAGCAGTTCTTC | - | TRBJ2-1 | TRBV29-1 | -
CATSRDRGNQPQHF | TGTGCCACCAGCCGGGACAGGGGCAATCAGCCCCAGCATTTT | - | TRBJ1-5 | TRBV15 | TRBD1
CASSLSRANEAFF | TGTGCCAGCAGTTTATCGCGGGCTAATGAAGCTTTCTTT | - | TRBJ1-1 | TRBV27 | -
CASSRQQEVYGYTF | TGTGCCAGCAGTAGACAGCAAGAGGTCTATGGCTACACCTTC | - | TRBJ1-2 | TRBV28 | -
CASTNTRGFRGYTF | TGTGCCAGTACCAACACCAGGGGATTTCGTGGCTACACCTTC | - | TRBJ1-2 | TRBV19 | -
CASSLGPSGIRAYEQYF | TGTGCCAGCAGCTTGGGGCCTAGCGGGATCAGGGCCTACGAGCAGTACTTC | - | TRBJ2-7 | TRBV7-9 | TRBD2
CASTRRYNSPLHF | TGTGCCAGCACCCGACGGTATAATTCACCCCTCCACTTT | - | TRBJ1-6 | TRBV7-2 | -
CASSETYGDRLNTEAFF | TGTGCCAGCAGTGAAACTTATGGGGACAGATTGAACACTGAAGCTTTCTTT | - | TRBJ1-1 | TRBV2 | TRBD1
CASSLRGFGVPFF | TGTGCCAGCAGCTTACGGGGTTTCGGGGTACCTTTCTTT | - | TRBJ1-1 | TRBV7-3 | -
CASSLEGLAYNEQFF | TGTGCCAGCAGCTTAGAGGGCCTAGCGTACAATGAGCAGTTCTTC | - | TRBJ2-1 | TRBV7-3 | -
CASSERPTYEQYF | TGTGCCAGCAGTGAACGTCCCACCTACGAGCAGTACTTC | - | TRBJ2-7 | TRBV2 | -
CASRGQLPRTQYF | TGTGCCAGCAGAGGACAGCTGCCAAGGACCCAGTACTTC | - | TRBJ2-5 | TRBV28 | -
CASTSGATNTGELFF | TGTGCCAGCACCTCGGGGGCAACGAACACCGGGGAGCTGTTTTTT | - | TRBJ2-2 | TRBV28 | -
CASAGGLAGWGETQYF | TGTGCCAGCGCCGGTGGACTAGCGGGTTGGGGAGAGACCCAGTACTTC | - | TRBJ2-5 | TRBV28 | TRBD2
CASSDEPSGGGCNEQFF | TGTGCCAGCAGCGACGAACCTAGCGGAGGGGGTTGCAATGAGCAGTTCTTC | once | TRBJ2-1 | TRBV3-1 | -
CSVESGGELFF | TGCAGCGTTGAATCGGGCGGGGAGCTGTTTTTT | - | TRBJ2-2 | TRBV29-1 | -
CASSYSGREPSTYNEQFF | TGTGCCAGCAGTTACTCCGGGCGGGAGCCCTCTACTTACAATGAGCAGTTCTTC | - | TRBJ2-1 | TRBV6-5 | TRBD2
CASSLGLKGPLSYEQYF | TGTGCCAGCAGCTTAGGGTTAAAGGGACCGCTATCCTACGAGCAGTACTTC | - | TRBJ2-7 | TRBV13 | -
CASSHKRELNNEQFF | TGTGCCAGCAGCCATAAACGGGAGCTGAACAATGAGCAGTTCTTC | - | TRBJ2-1 | TRBV5-4 | -
CSPEDEYNEQFF | TGCAGTCCGGAAGATGAATACAATGAGCAGTTCTTC | - | TRBJ2-1 | TRBV20-1 | -
CASSLGMGGYEQFF | TGTGCCAGCAGTTTGGGTATGGGGGGTTATGAGCAGTTCTTC | - | TRBJ2-1 | TRBV27 | -
CASSPLDSYEQYF | TGTGCCAGCAGTCCCCTAGACTCCTACGAGCAGTACTTC | once | TRBJ2-7 | TRBV6-6 | -
CASSITGEAQPQHF | TGTGCCAGTAGTATTACAGGGGAAGCACAGCCCCAGCATTTT | - | TRBJ1-5 | TRBV19 | TRBD1
CASRPEVTGRETQYF | TGTGCCAGCAGACCGGAGGTTACAGGTCGGGAGACCCAGTACTTC | - | TRBJ2-5 | TRBV2 | -
CASSDTYGYTF | TGTGCCAGCAGCGATACCTATGGCTACACCTTC | - | TRBJ1-2 | TRBV9 | -
CASSLSRIETQYF | TGTGCCAGCAGTTTATCAAGGATTGAGACCCAGTACTTC | - | TRBJ2-5 | TRBV27 | -
CAIVPGLAGVEQYF | TGTGCCATCGTTCCGGGACTAGCGGGAGTCGAGCAGTACTTC | - | TRBJ2-7 | TRBV2 | TRBD2
CASNQGQGSYEQYF | TGTGCCAGCAACCAGGGACAGGGTTCCTACGAGCAGTACTTC | few | TRBJ2-7 | TRBV7-9 | TRBD1
CASRPAGVEDTQYF | TGTGCCTCCCGGCCAGCGGGAGTGGAAGATACGCAGTATTTT | - | TRBJ2-3 | TRBV7-2 | TRBD2
CASSSTGISYEQYF | TGTGCCAGCAGTTCGACAGGGATCTCCTACGAGCAGTACTTC | few | TRBJ2-7 | TRBV12-3/TRBV12-4 | TRBD1
CASSYPEGANGYTF | TGTGCCAGCAGTTACCCGGAGGGGGCGAATGGCTACACCTTC | - | TRBJ1-2 | TRBV28 | TRBD1
CASSQELYREYEQYF | TGCGCCAGCAGCCAAGAGCTTTACAGGGAGTACGAGCAGTACTTC | once | TRBJ2-7 | TRBV4-1 | -
CATLTGLGHVLNTEAFF | TGTGCCACCCTAACAGGTCTCGGACATGTTTTGAACACTGAAGCTTTCTTT | - | TRBJ1-1 | TRBV10-3 | -
CASSQEGFRDFTDTQYF | TGTGCCAGCAGCCAAGAAGGGTTTAGAGACTTCACAGATACGCAGTATTTT | - | TRBJ2-3 | TRBV14 | -
CASSLGQDLHYNEQFF | TGTGCCAGCAGCTTGGGGCAGGATCTTCACTACAATGAGCAGTTCTTC | - | TRBJ2-1 | TRBV5-8 | -
CASTRLAGVRTDTQYF | TGTGCCAGCACCAGACTAGCGGGCGTGCGCACAGATACGCAGTATTTT | - | TRBJ2-3 | TRBV7-9 | TRBD2
CASSYGENPYEQYF | TGTGCCAGCAGTTACGGGGAGAATCCCTACGAGCAGTACTTC | - | TRBJ2-7 | TRBV6-5 | -
CASSHLPIPAKNIQYF | TGCGCCAGCAGCCACCTCCCTATACCAGCCAAAAACATTCAGTACTTC | - | TRBJ2-4 | TRBV4-1 | -
CASSNPGGAKNIQYF | TGTGCCAGCAGCAATCCGGGCGGAGCCAAAAACATTCAGTACTTC | - | TRBJ2-4 | TRBV12-3/TRBV12-4 | -